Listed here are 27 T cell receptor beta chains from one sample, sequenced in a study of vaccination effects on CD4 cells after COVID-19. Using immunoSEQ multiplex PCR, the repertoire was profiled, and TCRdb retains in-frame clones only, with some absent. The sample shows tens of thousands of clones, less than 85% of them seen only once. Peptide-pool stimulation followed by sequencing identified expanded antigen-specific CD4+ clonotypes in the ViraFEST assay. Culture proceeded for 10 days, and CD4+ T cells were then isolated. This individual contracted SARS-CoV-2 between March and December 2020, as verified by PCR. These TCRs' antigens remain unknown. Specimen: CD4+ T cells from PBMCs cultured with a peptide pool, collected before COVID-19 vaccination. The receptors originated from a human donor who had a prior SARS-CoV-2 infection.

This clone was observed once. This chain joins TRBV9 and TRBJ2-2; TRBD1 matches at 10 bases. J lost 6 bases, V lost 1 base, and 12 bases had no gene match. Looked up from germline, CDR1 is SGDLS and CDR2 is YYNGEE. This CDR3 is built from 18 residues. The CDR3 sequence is CASSVTSAGDRGSGELFF. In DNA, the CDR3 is TGTGCCAGCAGCGTAACGTCCGCCGGGGACAGGGGTTCCGGGGAGCTGTTTTTT.

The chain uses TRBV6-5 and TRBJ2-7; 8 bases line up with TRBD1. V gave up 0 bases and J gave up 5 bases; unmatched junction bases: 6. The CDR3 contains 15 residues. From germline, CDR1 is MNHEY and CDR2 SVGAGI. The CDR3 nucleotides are TGTGCCAGCAGTTACTCGACAGGGGCCAGGGACGAGCAGTACTTC. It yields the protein CASSYSTGARDEQYF.

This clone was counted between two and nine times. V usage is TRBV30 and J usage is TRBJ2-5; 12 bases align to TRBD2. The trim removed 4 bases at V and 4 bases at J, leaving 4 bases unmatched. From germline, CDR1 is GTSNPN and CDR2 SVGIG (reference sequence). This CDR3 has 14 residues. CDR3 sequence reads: CAWTGLAGSETQYF. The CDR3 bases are TGTGCCTGGACTGGACTAGCGGGATCAGAGACCCAGTACTTC.

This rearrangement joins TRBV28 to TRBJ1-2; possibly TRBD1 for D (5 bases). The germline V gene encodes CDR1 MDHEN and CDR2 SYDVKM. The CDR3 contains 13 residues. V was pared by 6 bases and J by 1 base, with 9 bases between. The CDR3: CASSLTVNYGYTF. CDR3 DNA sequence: TGTGCCAGCAGCCTGACAGTTAACTATGGCTACACCTTC.

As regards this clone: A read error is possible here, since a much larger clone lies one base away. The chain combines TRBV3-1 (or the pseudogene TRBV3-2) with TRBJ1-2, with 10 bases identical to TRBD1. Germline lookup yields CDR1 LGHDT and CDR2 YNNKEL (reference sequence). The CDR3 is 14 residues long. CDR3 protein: CASSDRDRGYDYTF. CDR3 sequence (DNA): TGTGCCAGCAGCGACCGGGACAGGGGATATGACTACACCTTC.

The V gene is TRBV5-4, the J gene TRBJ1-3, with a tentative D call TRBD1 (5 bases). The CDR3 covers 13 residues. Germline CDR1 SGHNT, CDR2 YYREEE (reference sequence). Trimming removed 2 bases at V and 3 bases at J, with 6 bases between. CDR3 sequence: CASSFRDGNTIYF. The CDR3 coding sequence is TGTGCCAGCAGCTTCAGGGATGGAAACACCATATATTTT.

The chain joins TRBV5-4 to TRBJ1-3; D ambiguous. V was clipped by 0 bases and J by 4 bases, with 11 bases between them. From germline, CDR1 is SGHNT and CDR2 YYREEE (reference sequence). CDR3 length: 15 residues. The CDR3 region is CASSLGGLGGNTIYF. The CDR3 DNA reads TGTGCCAGCAGCTTGGGGGGTCTGGGAGGAAACACCATATATTTT.

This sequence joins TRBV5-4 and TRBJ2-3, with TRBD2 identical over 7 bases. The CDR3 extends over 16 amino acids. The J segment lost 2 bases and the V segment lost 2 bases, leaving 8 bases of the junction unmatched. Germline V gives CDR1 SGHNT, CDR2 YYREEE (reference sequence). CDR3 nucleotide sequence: TGTGCCAGCAGCTTTAAGGAGCGGGGCCTCACAGATACGCAGTATTTT. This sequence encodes CASSFKERGLTDTQYF.

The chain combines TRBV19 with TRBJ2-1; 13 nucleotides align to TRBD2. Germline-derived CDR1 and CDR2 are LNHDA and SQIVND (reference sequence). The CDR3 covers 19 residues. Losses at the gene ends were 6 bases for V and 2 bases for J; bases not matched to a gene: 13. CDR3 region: CASRPGYTSGRAPYNEQFF. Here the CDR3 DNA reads TGTGCCAGTAGGCCCGGGTATACTAGCGGGAGGGCCCCCTACAATGAGCAGTTCTTC.

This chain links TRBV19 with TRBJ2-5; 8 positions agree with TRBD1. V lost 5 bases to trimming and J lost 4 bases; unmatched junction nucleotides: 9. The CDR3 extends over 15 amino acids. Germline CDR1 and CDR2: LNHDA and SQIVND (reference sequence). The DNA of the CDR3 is TGTGCCAGTAGTTCGATCCAGGGGGCTAGAGAGACCCAGTACTTC. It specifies CASSSIQGARETQYF.

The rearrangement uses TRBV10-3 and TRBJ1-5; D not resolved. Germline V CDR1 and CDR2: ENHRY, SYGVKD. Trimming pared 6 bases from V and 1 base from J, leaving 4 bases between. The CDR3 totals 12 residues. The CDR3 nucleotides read TGTGCCATCAGCGAGAGCAATCAGCCCCAGCATTTT. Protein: CAISESNQPQHF.

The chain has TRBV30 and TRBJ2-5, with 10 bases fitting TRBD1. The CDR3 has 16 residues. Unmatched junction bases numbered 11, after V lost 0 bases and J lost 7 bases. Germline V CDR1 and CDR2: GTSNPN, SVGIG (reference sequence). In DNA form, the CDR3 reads TGTGCCTGGAGTGTACACGGGACAGGGGTCTTAGGGACCCAGTACTTC. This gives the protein CAWSVHGTGVLGTQYF.

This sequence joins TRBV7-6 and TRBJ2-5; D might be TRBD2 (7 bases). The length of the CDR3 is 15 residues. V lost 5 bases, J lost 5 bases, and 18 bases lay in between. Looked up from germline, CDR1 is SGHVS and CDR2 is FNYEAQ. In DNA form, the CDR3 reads TGTGCCAGCAGCCCGAGGGGGGGGACTGGGGAGACCCAGTACTTC. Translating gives CASSPRGGTGETQYF.

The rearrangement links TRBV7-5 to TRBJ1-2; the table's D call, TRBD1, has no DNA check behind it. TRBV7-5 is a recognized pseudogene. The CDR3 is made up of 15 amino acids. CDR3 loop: CARSCIRQGLYGYTF. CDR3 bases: TGTGCCAGAAGCTGTATTCGACAGGGTCTCTATGGCTACACCTTC.

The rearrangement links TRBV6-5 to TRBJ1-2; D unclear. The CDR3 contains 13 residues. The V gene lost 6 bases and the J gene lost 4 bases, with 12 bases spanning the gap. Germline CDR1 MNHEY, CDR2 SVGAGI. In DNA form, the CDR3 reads TGTGCCAGCAGATACAGCAACCTCTATGGCTACACCTTC. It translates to CASRYSNLYGYTF.

CDR3 region: CAISEFQGLSNQPQHF. The DNA of the CDR3 is TGTGCCATCAGTGAATTTCAGGGGTTGAGCAATCAGCCCCAGCATTTT. The gene calls are TRBV10-3 and TRBJ1-5; possibly TRBD1 for D (6 bases). The V and J ends lost 3 bases and 1 base respectively, with 13 bases between them. CDR3 length equals 16 residues. In germline, CDR1 is ENHRY, CDR2 SYGVKD.

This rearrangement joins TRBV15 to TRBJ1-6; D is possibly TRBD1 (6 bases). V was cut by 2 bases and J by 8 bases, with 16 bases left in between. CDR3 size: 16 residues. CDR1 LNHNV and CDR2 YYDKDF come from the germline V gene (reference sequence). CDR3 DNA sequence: TGTGCCACCAGCAGATACGGTACAGGGAGTGATTCACCCCTCCACTTT. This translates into CATSRYGTGSDSPLHF.

CDR3 region: CAWSPGGLNTEAFF. The CDR3 DNA reads as TGTGCCTGGAGCCCAGGGGGCCTGAACACTGAAGCTTTCTTT. This sequence joins TRBV30 and TRBJ1-1; 8 bases match TRBD1. The CDR3 has 14 amino acids. The V gene's germline CDR1 is GTSNPN and CDR2 SVGIG (reference sequence). V lost 3 bases and J lost 0; bases outside the gene matches: 3.

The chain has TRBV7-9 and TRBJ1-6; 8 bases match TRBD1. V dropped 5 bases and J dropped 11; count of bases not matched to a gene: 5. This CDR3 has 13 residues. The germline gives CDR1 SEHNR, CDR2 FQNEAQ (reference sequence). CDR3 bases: TGTGCCAGCAGCGTGACAGGGGACGCACCCCTCCACTTT. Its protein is CASSVTGDAPLHF.

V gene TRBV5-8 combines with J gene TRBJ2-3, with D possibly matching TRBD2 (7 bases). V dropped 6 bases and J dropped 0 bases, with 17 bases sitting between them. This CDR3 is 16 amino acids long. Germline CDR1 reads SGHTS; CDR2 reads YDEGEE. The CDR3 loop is CASIKSWGGSTDTQYF. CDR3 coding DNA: TGTGCCAGCATCAAAAGCTGGGGGGGCAGCACAGATACGCAGTATTTT.

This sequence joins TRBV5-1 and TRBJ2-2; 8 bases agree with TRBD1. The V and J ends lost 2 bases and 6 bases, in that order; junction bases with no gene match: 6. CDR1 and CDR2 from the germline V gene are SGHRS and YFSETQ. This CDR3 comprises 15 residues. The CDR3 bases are TGCGCCAGCAGCTTCGACAGGGGACAGGCCGGGGAGCTGTTTTTT. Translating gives CASSFDRGQAGELFF.

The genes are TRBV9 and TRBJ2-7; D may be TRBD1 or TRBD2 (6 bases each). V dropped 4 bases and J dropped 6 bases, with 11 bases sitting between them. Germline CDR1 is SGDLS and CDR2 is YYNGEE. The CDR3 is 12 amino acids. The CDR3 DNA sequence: TGTGCCAGCAGCCCAGAGGGGGGCGAGCAGTACTTC. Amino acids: CASSPEGGEQYF.

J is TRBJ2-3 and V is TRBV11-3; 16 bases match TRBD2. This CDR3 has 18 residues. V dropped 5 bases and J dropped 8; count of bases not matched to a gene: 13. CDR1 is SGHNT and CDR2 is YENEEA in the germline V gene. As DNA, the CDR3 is TGTGCCAGCAGCCGACCCGGGACTAGCGGGAGGGAGCCGGGTACGCAGTATTTT. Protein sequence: CASSRPGTSGREPGTQYF.

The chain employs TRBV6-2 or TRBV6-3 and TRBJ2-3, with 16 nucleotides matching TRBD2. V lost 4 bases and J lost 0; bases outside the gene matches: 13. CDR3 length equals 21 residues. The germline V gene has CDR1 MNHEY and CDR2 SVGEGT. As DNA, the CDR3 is TGTGCCAGCAGTTTCCCGATAACCGGGACTAGCGGGAGGGAAAGCACAGATACGCAGTATTTT. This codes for CASSFPITGTSGRESTDTQYF.

For the CDR3, the DNA is TGTGCCAGCAGCTATGGGACAGGGAGGGACGAGCAGTACTTC. As protein: CASSYGTGRDEQYF. The chain uses TRBV5-6 and TRBJ2-7; 9 positions match TRBD1. With 3 bases clipped from V and 5 bases from J, the junction kept 6 bases outside the gene matches. The CDR3 contains 14 residues. Per germline, CDR1 SGHDT and CDR2 YYEEEE.

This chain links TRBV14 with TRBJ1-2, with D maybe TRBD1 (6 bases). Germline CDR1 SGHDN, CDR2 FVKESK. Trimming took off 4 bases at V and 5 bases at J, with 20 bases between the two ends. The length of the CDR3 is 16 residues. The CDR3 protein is CASSRQTGFWRYGYTF. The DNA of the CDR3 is TGTGCCAGCAGCCGTCAAACAGGGTTCTGGAGATATGGCTACACCTTC.

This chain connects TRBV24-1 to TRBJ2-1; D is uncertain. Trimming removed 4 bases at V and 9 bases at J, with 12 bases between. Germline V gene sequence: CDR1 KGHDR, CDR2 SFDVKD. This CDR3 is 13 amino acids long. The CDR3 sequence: CATSDPRNTEQFF. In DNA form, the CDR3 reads TGTGCCACCAGTGACCCCCGAAACACTGAGCAGTTCTTC.